This entry lists 30 T cell receptor beta chains sequenced from one sample in a study of T cell responses to AZD1222 COVID-19 vaccine. Clones were sequenced by immunoSEQ multiplex PCR, and TCRdb holds only the in-frame ones, with some missing. The sample comprises under 200,000 clones, 88% of which are singletons, and 25% to 30% rests with the top ten. The input for sequencing was peripheral blood, taken 28 days after the second AZD1222 dose. These TCRs come from an adult who received the AZD1222 COVID-19 vaccine.

V is TRBV30 and J is TRBJ2-7; D is unclear. Germline values: CDR1 GTSNPN, CDR2 SVGIG (reference sequence). The CDR3 loop spans 13 amino acids. Trimming removed 5 bases from V and 0 bases from J, with 11 bases in between. The DNA for the CDR3 is TGTGCCTGGTCCTCGGGCGGCTCCTACGAGCAGTACTTC. Its protein is CAWSSGGSYEQYF.

A few counts support this clone. This chain connects TRBV28 to TRBJ2-7; D remains unclear. Trimming pared 2 bases from V and 3 bases from J, leaving 14 bases between. CDR1 is MDHEN, CDR2 SYDVKM, per germline. The CDR3 loop spans 15 amino acids. The CDR3 spells CASSLVVAGYYEQYF. The CDR3 nucleotides are TGTGCCAGCAGTTTAGTGGTGGCCGGTTACTACGAGCAGTACTTC.

The V gene is TRBV29-1, the J gene TRBJ2-7, with D perhaps TRBD2 (6 bases). With 4 bases removed from V and 3 bases from J, the gap between germline ends came to 7 bases. From germline, CDR1 is SQVTM and CDR2 ANQGSEA. This CDR3 is built from 11 residues. As DNA, the CDR3 is TGCAGCGTTGGGGACTTCTACGAGCAGTACTTC. Protein: CSVGDFYEQYF.

This rearrangement joins TRBV23-1 to TRBJ2-5; D gene unclear. TRBV23-1 qualifies as an ORF whose function is uncertain. The CDR3 runs 15 residues. V lost 4 bases and J 3 bases, leaving 15 bases between the germline ends. The CDR3 nucleotides are TGCGCCAGCAGTCTGGAAAGGGTTTCAAAAGAGACCCAGTACTTC. Protein sequence: CASSLERVSKETQYF.

The genes are TRBV27 and TRBJ2-3; TRBD2 is a possible D gene (6 bases). V lost 2 bases and J 0 bases, leaving 12 bases between the germline ends. The germline V gene has CDR1 MNHEY and CDR2 SMNVEV (reference sequence). CDR3 length equals 16 residues. The CDR3 sequence: CASSLIRERSTDTQYF. The CDR3 coding sequence is TGTGCCAGCAGTTTAATACGGGAGAGGAGCACAGATACGCAGTATTTT.

The chain links TRBV28 to TRBJ2-5, with a possible D match to TRBD2 (5 bases). Germline CDR1 is MDHEN and CDR2 is SYDVKM. The V gene lost 3 bases and the J gene lost 1 base, with 18 bases spanning the gap. The CDR3 spans 17 residues. The CDR3 loop reads CASSFAVPSRFQETQYF. In nucleotides, the CDR3 is TGTGCCAGCAGTTTTGCCGTCCCTAGCCGTTTCCAAGAGACCCAGTACTTC.

On this clone itself: Other DNA variants within this sample encode the same CDR3. The gene calls are TRBV6-2 or TRBV6-3 and TRBJ2-7, with D uncertain. V dropped 2 bases and J dropped 4 bases, with 3 bases sitting between them. CDR3 length: 11 amino acids. Looked up from germline, CDR1 is MNHEY and CDR2 is SVGEGT. The CDR3 nucleotides are TGTGCCAGCAGTTACCCATACGAGCAGTACTTC. This gives the protein CASSYPYEQYF.

DNA of the CDR3: TGTGCCAGCATTAATAGGGGGGAAGGTGATACGCAGTATTTT. Its translation is CASINRGEGDTQYF. The V and J genes are TRBV21-1 and TRBJ2-3. TRBV21-1 corresponds to a pseudogene. The CDR3 sequence is 14 residues long.

This rearrangement joins TRBV28 to TRBJ1-6; D is undetermined. Trimming shortened V by 8 bases and J by 2 bases, and 7 bases separated the two germline ends. This CDR3 spans 13 amino acids. CDR1 and CDR2 from the germline V gene are MDHEN and SYDVKM. CDR3 sequence: CASGLPYNSPLHF. The CDR3 coding sequence is TGTGCCAGCGGACTACCCTATAATTCACCCCTCCACTTT.

This sequence joins TRBV7-9 and TRBJ2-3; D call uncertain. CDR1 and CDR2 (germline): SEHNR, FQNEAQ (reference sequence). This CDR3 is 15 amino acids long. Trimming removed 2 bases at V and 4 bases at J, with 13 bases between. The DNA for the CDR3 is TGTGCCAGCAGCTTACCGGTTCCTGGCTCAGATACGCAGTATTTT. Its translation: CASSLPVPGSDTQYF.

This clone was recorded a few times. The CDR3 nucleotides are TGTGCCAGCAGTGTCGATTACAATGAGCAGTTCTTC. It yields the protein CASSVDYNEQFF. The rearrangement links TRBV25-1 to TRBJ2-1; no definite D call. Germline assignment: CDR1 MGHDK and CDR2 SYGVNS. V was clipped by 4 bases and J by 4 bases, with 5 bases between them. CDR3 length: 12 amino acids.

V and J are TRBV4-3 and TRBJ1-6, with 10 positions matching TRBD1. The CDR3 covers 16 residues. CDR1 is LGHNA, CDR2 YSLEER, per germline. Germline trimming cut 3 bases from V and 10 bases from J; bases unmatched to any gene: 9. CDR3 DNA sequence: TGCGCCAGCAGCCAGAACCGGGACAGGGGAGAGTCACCCCTCCACTTT. Translating gives CASSQNRDRGESPLHF.

The chain carries TRBV24-1 and TRBJ2-3; TRBD1 is a possible D gene (7 bases). The germline gives CDR1 KGHDR, CDR2 SFDVKD. Trimming pared 9 bases from V and 4 bases from J, leaving 13 bases between. The CDR3 is 13 amino acids. For the CDR3, the DNA is TGTGCCACCGGGAGGCAGGGGGCAGATACGCAGTATTTT. Residues: CATGRQGADTQYF.

The chain carries TRBV7-2 and TRBJ1-3; TRBD1 matches at 7 bases. Trimming removed 5 bases from V and 0 bases from J; junction bases left unmatched: 1. Germline lookup yields CDR1 SGHTA and CDR2 FQGNSA. CDR3 size: 14 residues. CDR3 region: CASSRDSSGNTIYF. The CDR3 coding sequence is TGTGCCAGCAGCAGGGACAGCTCTGGAAACACCATATATTTT.

The rearrangement uses TRBV11-3 and TRBJ2-2, with 12 nucleotides matching TRBD1. J was trimmed by 6 bases and V by 5 bases; bases with no gene match: 4. This CDR3 is 15 amino acids long. The V gene's germline CDR1 is SGHNT and CDR2 YENEEA. The CDR3 loop is CASSVGQGAPGELFF. CDR3 bases: TGTGCCAGCAGCGTGGGACAGGGGGCCCCCGGGGAGCTGTTTTTT.

This CDR3 reads CASSLSGTYQETQYF. CDR3 in DNA: TGCGCCAGCAGCTTGTCCGGGACGTACCAAGAGACCCAGTACTTC. The chain employs TRBV5-1 and TRBJ2-5; the D call may be TRBD1 or TRBD2 (5 bases each). In germline, CDR1 is SGHRS, CDR2 YFSETQ. V dropped 1 base and J dropped 0 bases, with 10 bases sitting between them. The CDR3 extends over 15 amino acids.

V and J are TRBV6-5 and TRBJ2-2, with 7 bases lining up with TRBD1. Germline values: CDR1 MNHEY, CDR2 SVGAGI. V shed 6 bases and J 5 bases; nucleotides not matched to a gene: 3. The CDR3 is made up of 13 amino acids. CDR3 sequence (DNA): TGTGCCAGCAGATGGGACAGAACCGGGGAGCTGTTTTTT. Translation: CASRWDRTGELFF.

This sequence joins TRBV10-3 and TRBJ2-6, with TRBD2 matching over 9 bases. In germline, CDR1 is ENHRY, CDR2 SYGVKD. V lost 9 bases to trimming and J lost 0 bases; unmatched junction nucleotides: 6. The CDR3 is 16 residues long. The CDR3 sequence: CAISAGGNSGANVLTF. CDR3 nucleotides: TGTGCCATATCAGCGGGAGGTAACTCTGGGGCCAACGTCCTGACTTTC.

The CDR3 nucleotides read TGTGCCAGCAGCTTAGAGGGATTGGGGGCCAACGTCCTGACTTTC. This gives the protein CASSLEGLGANVLTF. The chain combines TRBV11-2 with TRBJ2-6; D call uncertain. Germline values: CDR1 SGHAT, CDR2 FQNNGV. The CDR3 consists of 15 residues. Trimming pared 0 bases from V and 4 bases from J, leaving 7 bases between. The whole variable domain, remainder taken from reference TRBV11-2 and TRBJ2-6, is EAGVAQSPRYKIIEKRQSVAFWCNPISGHATLYWYQQILGQGPKLLIQFQNNGVVDDSQLPKDRFSAERLKGVDSTLKIQPAKLEDSAVYLCASSLEGLGANVLTFGAGSRLTVL.

The V call is TRBV18, the J call TRBJ1-4; D possibly corresponds to TRBD1 (5 bases). Germline V gene sequence: CDR1 KGHSH, CDR2 LQKENI. V was trimmed by 2 bases and J by 8 bases, leaving 12 bases between them. This CDR3 has 14 amino acids. Here the CDR3 reads CASSPRGDGEKLFF. In DNA form, the CDR3 reads TGTGCCAGCTCACCAAGGGGAGACGGCGAAAAACTGTTTTTT.

V is TRBV24-1 and J is TRBJ2-2; 10 bases match TRBD1. CDR1 and CDR2 (germline): KGHDR, SFDVKD. With 9 bases clipped from V and 5 bases from J, the junction kept 8 bases outside the gene matches. CDR3 length: 15 amino acids. The CDR3 coding sequence is TGTGCCACCTCCGGGACAGGGGATCTGACCGGGGAGCTGTTTTTT. It codes for CATSGTGDLTGELFF.

The chain is built from TRBV6-5 and TRBJ2-1; 8 positions match TRBD1. V gave up 4 bases and J gave up 0 bases; unmatched junction bases: 5. CDR1 MNHEY and CDR2 SVGAGI come from the germline V gene. The CDR3 loop spans 16 amino acids. CDR3 in amino acids: CASSFRTGSSYNEQFF. Here the CDR3 DNA reads TGTGCCAGCAGTTTCCGGACAGGGAGCTCCTACAATGAGCAGTTCTTC.

This chain joins TRBV6-2 or TRBV6-3 and TRBJ2-7; D is ambiguous. CDR1 is MNHEY, CDR2 SVGEGT, per germline. The germline V and J ends were trimmed by 5 bases and 4 bases, with 15 bases remaining between them. The CDR3 loop spans 14 amino acids. The CDR3 DNA sequence: TGTGCCAGCAGTACACCTTCTCCGGGTTACGAGCAGTACTTC. Protein product: CASSTPSPGYEQYF.

The chain is built from TRBV30 and TRBJ1-1, with TRBD1 identical over 12 bases. The CDR3 is 14 amino acids. Germline assignment: CDR1 GTSNPN and CDR2 SVGIG (reference sequence). Unmatched junction bases numbered 11, after V lost 8 bases and J lost 7 bases. CDR3 protein: CARQSGQGAGEAFF. The CDR3 coding sequence is TGTGCCCGACAGTCGGGACAGGGGGCCGGTGAAGCTTTCTTT.

This clone was counted between two and nine times. The chain employs TRBV5-1 and TRBJ2-1, with no clear D. The CDR3 has 13 residues. Per germline, CDR1 SGHRS and CDR2 YFSETQ. V lost 1 base and J 4 bases, leaving 6 bases between the germline ends. The CDR3 region has the DNA TGCGCCAGCAGCTTGAGGGATTACAATGAGCAGTTCTTC. Translated: CASSLRDYNEQFF.

The gene calls are TRBV5-6 and TRBJ2-7, with a possible D match to TRBD2 (5 bases). The germline V and J ends were trimmed by 3 bases and 2 bases, with 15 bases remaining between them. The germline CDR1 and CDR2 sequences are SGHDT and YYEEEE. The CDR3 length is 15 residues. The CDR3: CASSWSAGGPYEQYF. The CDR3 nucleotides are TGTGCCAGCAGCTGGAGCGCGGGCGGCCCCTACGAGCAGTACTTC.

The chain couples TRBV7-9 to TRBJ1-6; D is possibly TRBD1 (6 bases). The CDR3 covers 14 residues. With 5 bases removed from V and 10 bases from J, the gap between germline ends came to 15 bases. CDR1 SEHNR and CDR2 FQNEAQ come from the germline V gene (reference sequence). CDR3 protein: CASSLEGVGSPLHF. CDR3 nucleotides: TGTGCCAGCAGCCTGGAGGGGGTAGGCTCACCCCTCCACTTT.

The chain couples TRBV28 to TRBJ2-1; D is perhaps TRBD1 (6 bases). Germline V gene lookup returns CDR1 MDHEN and CDR2 SYDVKM. The CDR3 sequence is 14 residues long. Trimming left V 5 bases short and J 4 bases short, with 12 bases between. The chain's CDR3 is CASSPGTKYNEQFF. The CDR3 nucleotides read TGTGCCAGCAGTCCCGGGACAAAGTACAATGAGCAGTTCTTC.

The CDR3 region is CASSLGPGMNTEAFF. CDR3 DNA sequence: TGTGCCAGCAGCTTAGGTCCAGGGATGAACACTGAAGCTTTCTTT. This chain uses TRBV7-3 with TRBJ1-1; a possible D gene is TRBD1 (5 bases). Germline V lookup: CDR1 SGHTA, CDR2 FQGTGA. Trimming took 2 bases from V and 0 from J, leaving 10 bases between them. CDR3 length: 15 amino acids.

The chain has TRBV6-5 and TRBJ1-2; D is ambiguous. The V end lost 6 bases, the J end lost 1 base, and 6 bases lay between the germline ends. The V gene's germline CDR1 is MNHEY and CDR2 SVGAGI. The CDR3 has 12 residues. CDR3 amino acids: CASSLNNYGYTF. CDR3 DNA: TGTGCCAGCAGCCTAAATAACTATGGCTACACCTTC.